This paragraph reports one T cell receptor (beta chain). This sample is part of a study of blood T cell repertoires in COVID-19. Study information: Researchers got acute and convalescent COVID-19 samples from the United States, Italy and Spain.

Per germline, CDR1 SGDLS and CDR2 YYNGEE. This CDR3 is built from 14 residues. V shed 4 bases and J 1 base; nucleotides not matched to a gene: 3. Profiled with immunoSEQ multiplex PCR; TCRdb holds only in-frame clones, not every one. The sample shows over 200,000 clones, approximately 80% of them seen only once. Sequenced sample: PBMCs or T cells enriched from blood (not recorded which). This TCR was recovered from a man between 60 and 70 years old who had recovered from COVID-19. This chain links TRBV9 with TRBJ1-1; 8 bases line up with TRBD1. CDR3: CASSPQGANTEAFF. The CDR3 bases are TGTGCCAGCAGCCCCCAGGGGGCGAACACTGAAGCTTTCTTT.